This T cell receptor beta chain originates from a study of CD8+ T cells in alopecia areata. Treatment defined: oral pan-JAK inhibitor, 5-10 mg twice daily. On this clone itself: Its antigen is as yet unknown.

Study conclusions and caveats: There were many expanded lesional clones persisting in scalp and blood during tofacitinib. Both scalp clonality and the expanded CD8+ clones among the top 100 showed a significant decrease with tofacitinib.

The CDR3 is made up of 13 amino acids. Trimming took 3 bases from V and 8 from J, leaving 14 bases between them. Per the germline V gene, CDR1 is SGHRS and CDR2 is YFSETQ. Extracted from the samples, RNA was reverse transcribed into cDNA to serve as the sequencing template. The table came from immunoSEQ multiplex PCR; TCRdb's copy has only in-frame clones and leaves some out. The table lists under 350,000 clones, 58% of them singletons. This TCR derives from a human donor with alopecia areata. The chain is built from TRBV5-1 and TRBJ1-2; D is perhaps TRBD1 (6 bases). The sequenced sample was CD4+ T cells sorted from blood, obtained at week 24, from a patient treated with tofacitinib. DNA for the CDR3: TGCGCCAGCAGCTCAGGACAGACGAGGGGCTACACCTTC. Its translation is CASSSGQTRGYTF.